A selection of T cell receptor beta chains follows, all from one sample in a study of a mutant IDH1 vaccine in newly diagnosed glioma. The assay was immunoSEQ multiplex PCR, and TCRdb's table has in-frame clones only and misses some. The sample contains 40,000 or so clones, about nine tenths of which appear only once. The specimen was PBMCs, collected from a glioma patient treated with radiotherapy, temozolomide or both. These receptors all stem from a man between 18 and 35 years old with glioma. Each CDR3 is given with its conserved first and last residue. The D gene is left open where the match is weak. Clone sizes are given selectively: once, few, many, or a class where the clone is expanded.

d_gene	abundance	v_gene	j_gene	CDR3nt	CDR3aa
TRBD1	NA	TRBV9	TRBJ1-4	TGTGCCAGCAGCCCGTCTCAGGGACAGGTGGAAAAACTGTTTTTT	CASSPSQGQVEKLFF
NA	NA	TRBV2	TRBJ1-1	TGTGCCAGCAGTGAAGGGACAGTGAACACTGAAGCTTTCTTT	CASSEGTVNTEAFF
TRBD2	NA	TRBV14	TRBJ2-1	TGTGCCAGCAGCCGCTTAGCGGGAGTCAGTGAGCAGTTCTTC	CASSRLAGVSEQFF
NA	NA	TRBV19	TRBJ1-1	TGTGCCAGTCAATTCATGAGGCTCGGACTCCATCCCACTGAAGCTTTCTTT	CASQFMRLGLHPTEAFF
TRBD2	NA	TRBV29-1	TRBJ2-7	TGCAGCGTTATGGGCGGGGGACCCTACGAGCAGTACTTC	CSVMGGGPYEQYF
NA	NA	TRBV6-5	TRBJ2-1	TGTGCCAGCAGAGGGACTTGGTACAATGAGCAGTTCTTC	CASRGTWYNEQFF
NA	NA	TRBV27	TRBJ1-4	TGTGCCAGCAGTCTTACACGGGTAACTAATGAAAAACTGTTTTTT	CASSLTRVTNEKLFF
NA	NA	TRBV29-1	TRBJ2-5	TGCAGCGTAACGCTGGGGGGTGGAGAGACCCAGTACTTC	CSVTLGGGETQYF
NA	NA	TRBV18	TRBJ2-5	TGTGCCAGCTCACCGCAGGGCTCGCAGACCCAGTACTTC	CASSPQGSQTQYF
TRBD1	NA	TRBV19	TRBJ1-3	TGTGCCAGTGGACGGACAGGGGGTCCCTCTGGAAACACCATATATTTT	CASGRTGGPSGNTIYF
TRBD1	NA	TRBV19	TRBJ2-2	TGTGCCAGTAGTACCTGGACAGGTGGTACCGGGGAGCTGTTTTTT	CASSTWTGGTGELFF
NA	NA	TRBV28	TRBJ2-7	TGTGCCAGCACCGAAGCCTTAAGTCGGACCTACGAGCAGTACTTC	CASTEALSRTYEQYF
NA	few	TRBV7-8	TRBJ1-1	TGTGCCAGCAGCTTAGGGGCCTCTGAAGCTTTCTTT	CASSLGASEAFF
NA	NA	TRBV5-6	TRBJ1-1	TGTGCCAGCAGCTCTGGACAGACCTGGAACACTGAAGCTTTCTTT	CASSSGQTWNTEAFF
NA	NA	TRBV18	TRBJ1-5	TGTGCCAGCTCACCAACGGGGGGGGCCGGTGGCAATCAGCCCCAGCATTTT	CASSPTGGAGGNQPQHF
NA	NA	TRBV10-3	TRBJ1-5	TGTGCCATCAGTGAAGAGGGGAGGAATCAGCCCCAGCATTTT	CAISEEGRNQPQHF
NA	NA	TRBV10-2	TRBJ1-5	TGCGCCAGCAGTGATCTAGTTTATAGCAATCAGCCCCAGCATTTT	CASSDLVYSNQPQHF
NA	NA	TRBV5-1	TRBJ2-3	TGCGCCAGCACAGGAGATACGCAGTATTTT	CASTGDTQYF
NA	NA	TRBV2	TRBJ2-6	TGTGCCAGCAGTGAAAGGCAGCCTGGGGCCAACGTCCTGACTTTC	CASSERQPGANVLTF
TRBD2	NA	TRBV6-5	TRBJ2-3	TGTGCCAGCACCCGACTAGCGGGGGGGTTTGGTACGCAGTATTTT	CASTRLAGGFGTQYF
NA	NA	TRBV5-6	TRBJ2-6	TGTGCCAGCAGCTTAGGGTCCTCTGGGGCCAACGTCCTGACTTTC	CASSLGSSGANVLTF
NA	NA	TRBV4-3	TRBJ1-5	TGCGCCAGCAGCCAATTCGGCGGATTCAATCAGCCCCAGCATTTT	CASSQFGGFNQPQHF
NA	NA	TRBV6-1	TRBJ2-7	TGTGCCAGCAAGGCAGGGTCCGAGCAGTACTTC	CASKAGSEQYF
NA	NA	TRBV29-1	TRBJ2-3	TGCAGCGCCTGGGATCCAGATACGCAGTATTTT	CSAWDPDTQYF
NA	NA	TRBV5-1	TRBJ1-3	TGCGCCAGCAGCCTGCCGGACACCGGAAACACCATATATTTT	CASSLPDTGNTIYF
NA	once	TRBV19	TRBJ1-5	TGTGCCAGTAGTATAGTATTCACGGGGTTGGGTCAGCCCCAGCATTTT	CASSIVFTGLGQPQHF
NA	NA	TRBV30	TRBJ1-5	TGTGCCTGGAGTGACGGCGGTTATCAGCCCCAGCATTTT	CAWSDGGYQPQHF
NA	few	TRBV7-9	TRBJ1-2	TGTGCCAGCAGCTTAGGGGGAGCAGGCTACACCTTC	CASSLGGAGYTF
NA	NA	TRBV7-8	TRBJ2-1	TGTGCCAGCACCGAAGAGGGGCAGGCCTACAATGAGCAGTTCTTC	CASTEEGQAYNEQFF
TRBD2	few	TRBV7-2	TRBJ2-7	TGTGCCAGCAGCCCCGTTGGGGGGACTAGCGCCCACGAGCAGTACTTC	CASSPVGGTSAHEQYF
NA	NA	TRBV7-2	TRBJ2-3	TGTGCCAGCAGCGGGGACGGACGCACAGATACGCAGTATTTT	CASSGDGRTDTQYF
NA	NA	TRBV4-3	TRBJ2-2	TGCGCCAGCAGCCAGGGATTAACCGGGGAGCTGTTTTTT	CASSQGLTGELFF
TRBD1	NA	TRBV5-4	TRBJ2-2	TGTGCCAGCAGCTCAGCGGGACAGGGGGCCGCCGGGGAGCTGTTTTTT	CASSSAGQGAAGELFF
NA	NA	TRBV30	TRBJ1-1	TGTGCCTGGAGTGTAAGGGGCTGGGAGAACACTGAAGCTTTCTTT	CAWSVRGWENTEAFF
NA	NA	TRBV4-2	TRBJ2-3	TGTGCCAGCAGCCAGGACTCGGGAGATACGCAGTATTTT	CASSQDSGDTQYF
NA	NA	TRBV18	TRBJ1-1	TGTGCCAGCTCACCACTTGGGGCAAACGAAAACACTGAAGCTTTCTTT	CASSPLGANENTEAFF
NA	NA	TRBV27	TRBJ2-1	TGTGCCAGCAGTTTATCAGCGGAGGGGTACAATGAGCAGTTCTTC	CASSLSAEGYNEQFF
TRBD2	NA	TRBV19	TRBJ2-1	TGTGCCAGTAGTCCTCCGGGACTAGCGGGAGGTTATGAGCAGTTCTTC	CASSPPGLAGGYEQFF
TRBD2	NA	TRBV7-9	TRBJ2-7	TGTGCCAGCAGCTTAGTGGCTTCGAGACTAGCGACACAGTACGAGCAGTACTTC	CASSLVASRLATQYEQYF
NA	NA	TRBV4-2	TRBJ1-1	TGTGCCAGCAGCGTCTCAGGGTCGGGGGGCACTGAAGCTTTCTTT	CASSVSGSGGTEAFF
TRBD1	NA	TRBV7-6	TRBJ2-7	TGTGCCAGCAGCGCCGGGACAGGGGGAAACGAGCAGTACTTC	CASSAGTGGNEQYF
NA	NA	TRBV19	TRBJ2-7	TGTGCCAGTAGACCGACTGGGAACTACGAGCAGTACTTC	CASRPTGNYEQYF
NA	few	TRBV19	TRBJ1-2	TGTGCCAGTAGTACCCCCGTGGGGCGTGATGGCTACACCTTC	CASSTPVGRDGYTF
TRBD1	NA	TRBV7-2	TRBJ2-4	TGTGCCAGCAGCTTAGGGGGACAGTCCAAAAACATTCAGTACTTC	CASSLGGQSKNIQYF
NA	NA	TRBV6-1	TRBJ1-5	TGTGCCAGCAATGGCAATCAGCCCCAGCATTTT	CASNGNQPQHF
TRBD2	NA	TRBV28	TRBJ2-1	TGTGCCAGCAGTTTTAGGGGACTAGCGCGCAATGAGCAGTTCTTC	CASSFRGLARNEQFF
NA	NA	TRBV7-8	TRBJ2-2	TGTGCCAGCAGCCGCTCTCCCACCGGGGAGCTGTTTTTT	CASSRSPTGELFF
TRBD1	NA	TRBV30	TRBJ1-2	TGTGCCAGTCACAGGGGTTCTGGCTACACCTTC	CASHRGSGYTF
NA	NA	TRBV5-3	TRBJ1-5	TGTGCCATCCCGACAGGTTTTCAGCCCCAGCATTTT	CAIPTGFQPQHF
NA	NA	TRBV19	TRBJ1-1	TGTGCCGTCCTAGTAGTGGGGCTGAGTACTGAAGCTTTCTTT	CAVLVVGLSTEAFF
TRBD1	NA	TRBV5-6	TRBJ1-2	TGTGCCAGCAGCTTGGACGGGACAGTCCTCTATGGCTACACCTTC	CASSLDGTVLYGYTF
TRBD1	NA	TRBV5-1	TRBJ2-2	TGCGCCAGCAGTAACGAGAAGGGGGCAACCGGGGAGCTGTTTTTT	CASSNEKGATGELFF
NA	once	TRBV7-2	TRBJ1-1	TGTGCCAGCAGCATAGGACAGTACACTGAAGCTTTCTTT	CASSIGQYTEAFF
NA	once	TRBV6-6	TRBJ1-5	TGTGCCAGCAGTCCAGGGCAGCCCCAGCATTTT	CASSPGQPQHF
NA	NA	TRBV7-2	TRBJ2-6	TGTGCCAGCAGCCCGGACAGAATCTCTGGGGCCAACGTCCTGACTTTC	CASSPDRISGANVLTF
NA	NA	TRBV6-6	TRBJ1-2	TGTGCCAGCAGTTTAACACCGACCTATGGCTACACCTTC	CASSLTPTYGYTF
NA	once	TRBV6-1	TRBJ1-2	TGTGCCAGCAGTGAACCGGGGGGGCCTAACTATGGCTACACCTTC	CASSEPGGPNYGYTF
NA	NA	TRBV5-1	TRBJ2-7	TGCGCCAGCAGCTTGGAGGGACCCCGCTACGAGCAGTACTTC	CASSLEGPRYEQYF
TRBD1	NA	TRBV4-1	TRBJ1-5	TGCGCCAGCAGCAGGGGGGGACAGGGTCATCAGCCCCAGCATTTT	CASSRGGQGHQPQHF